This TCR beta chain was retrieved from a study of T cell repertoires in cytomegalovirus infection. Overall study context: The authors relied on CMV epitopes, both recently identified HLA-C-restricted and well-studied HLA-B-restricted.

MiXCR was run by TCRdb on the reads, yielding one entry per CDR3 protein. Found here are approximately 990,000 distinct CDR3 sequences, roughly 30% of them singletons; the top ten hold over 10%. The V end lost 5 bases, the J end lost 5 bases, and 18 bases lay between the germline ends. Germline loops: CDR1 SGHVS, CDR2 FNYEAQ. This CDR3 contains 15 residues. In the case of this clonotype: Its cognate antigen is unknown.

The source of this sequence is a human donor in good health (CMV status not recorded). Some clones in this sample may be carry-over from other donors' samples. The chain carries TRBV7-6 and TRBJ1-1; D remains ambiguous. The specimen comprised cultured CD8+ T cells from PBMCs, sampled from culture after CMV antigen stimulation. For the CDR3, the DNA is TGTGCCAGCAGCGCCGCCATCGGGTCGAGGACTGAAGCTTTCTTT. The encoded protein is CASSAAIGSRTEAFF.